The rows below give T cell receptor beta chains drawn from one sample of a study of cytotoxic CD8 clonotypes in ibrutinib-treated CLL. TCRdb's copy holds only in-frame clones and misses some; the assay was immunoSEQ multiplex PCR. The repertoire holds more than 60,000 clones, with approximately 82% as singletons. Sequenced here: PBMCs, sampled after 24 months of ibrutinib treatment. These receptors were taken from a human donor with chronic lymphocytic leukemia. Both conserved end residues are part of each CDR3. A D gene is named only where the DNA matches it firmly. Rows give clone size only sometimes, using once, few, many, or a class for an expanded clone.

TRBV6-5	few	TRBD2	TRBJ2-7	TGTGCCAGCAGTTCCCCTAGCGGGAGCTACGAGCAGTACTTC	CASSSPSGSYEQYF
TRBV5-1	NA	TRBD1	TRBJ1-1	TGCGCCAGCAGCTTGGGGAATACAGGGGCGGTGGGCCCTGAAGCTTTCTTT	CASSLGNTGAVGPEAFF
TRBV9	NA	TRBD1	TRBJ2-7	TGTGCCAGCAGCGTAGATCCGGGACAGGGGGGCTACGAGCAGTACTTC	CASSVDPGQGGYEQYF
TRBV10-3	NA	TRBD1	TRBJ1-2	TGTGCCATCAGTGAGTTGACAGGGAGCGATGGCTACACCTTC	CAISELTGSDGYTF
TRBV21-1	NA	NA	TRBJ1-4	TGTGCCAGCAGCTCGAGGGGGGGCAGTGCAACTAATGAAAAACTGTTTTTT	CASSSRGGSATNEKLFF
TRBV9	NA	TRBD1	TRBJ2-2	TGTGCCAGCAGCGTTCTCCCCGGACAGGGGTGGGCCGGGGAGCTGTTTTTT	CASSVLPGQGWAGELFF
TRBV15	NA	TRBD2	TRBJ2-1	TGTGCCACCAGCACTACCCGCCCGCTAGCGGGAAGGTCTGAGCAGTTCTTC	CATSTTRPLAGRSEQFF
TRBV5-8	NA	TRBD1	TRBJ1-5	TGTGCCAGCAGCTTGTTGCAGGGGGCTTTTAGCAATCAGCCCCAGCATTTT	CASSLLQGAFSNQPQHF
TRBV18	NA	NA	TRBJ2-5	TGTGCCAGCTCACCGCCCAGCCAAGAGACCCAGTACTTC	CASSPPSQETQYF
TRBV5-1	once	NA	TRBJ2-7	TGCGCCAGCAGCTTGGAGTCAGGCCCAGCCTACGAGCAGTACTTC	CASSLESGPAYEQYF
TRBV19	NA	TRBD1	TRBJ2-1	TGTGCCAGTAGTATAGGCAGGGGGTGGGTAGAGTTCTTC	CASSIGRGWVEFF
TRBV5-1	NA	TRBD1	TRBJ2-1	TGCGCCAGCAGCTTGGGAATACAGGGGGCGCTTTTTAATGAGCAGTTCTTC	CASSLGIQGALFNEQFF
TRBV4-2	NA	TRBD2	TRBJ2-7	TGTGCCAGCAGCCAGGAGCTAGCGGGCAGCTCCTACGAGCAGTACTTC	CASSQELAGSSYEQYF
TRBV9	few	TRBD1	TRBJ2-7	TGTGCCAGCAGCGAGGGACAGGGATACGAGCAGTACTTC	CASSEGQGYEQYF
TRBV19	NA	NA	TRBJ2-4	TGTGCCAGTAGTCCCCGGTCATCCGCAGCCAAAAACATTCAGTACTTC	CASSPRSSAAKNIQYF
TRBV2	NA	TRBD2	TRBJ2-7	TGTGCCAGTAATAGCGGGAGTTCCTACGAGCAGTACTTC	CASNSGSSYEQYF
TRBV6-1	NA	NA	TRBJ2-3	TGTGCCAGCAGTGAACTTCAGGGTATAGTGACAGATACGCAGTATTTT	CASSELQGIVTDTQYF
TRBV21-1	few	NA	TRBJ2-7	TGTGCCAGCAGCGGGCTCACCTCCTACGAGCAGTACTTC	CASSGLTSYEQYF
TRBV5-5	NA	TRBD2	TRBJ2-7	TGTGCCAGCAGCCCCAATCTAGCGGGAGAAGACGAGCAGTACTTC	CASSPNLAGEDEQYF
TRBV7-3	NA	TRBD2	TRBJ2-3	TGTGCCAGCAGCTTCGGCCTAGCGGGAGGTGGGAATACGCAGTATTTT	CASSFGLAGGGNTQYF
TRBV7-3	NA	TRBD2	TRBJ2-3	TGTGCCAGCAGCTTAGTAGCGGGAGGGCCCCACCGCACAGATACGCAGTATTTT	CASSLVAGGPHRTDTQYF
TRBV10-3	NA	TRBD2	TRBJ2-3	TGTGCCATCAGCACTAGCGGGAGTACAGATACGCAGTATTTT	CAISTSGSTDTQYF
TRBV2	NA	NA	TRBJ1-2	TGTGCCAGCAGTGAAGCGCTCGGGGGCGCGGGCTACACCTTC	CASSEALGGAGYTF
TRBV9	NA	TRBD1	TRBJ2-6	TGTGCCAGCAGCGCCGGGACAGGGAGCTTGTCTGGGGCCAACGTCCTGACTTTC	CASSAGTGSLSGANVLTF
TRBV5-4	NA	NA	TRBJ2-5	TGTGCCAGCAGCTTGGACAGGACGGAGACCCAGTACTTC	CASSLDRTETQYF
TRBV10-3	NA	TRBD1	TRBJ2-7	TGTGCCATCAGTGAGTCAAAGGACAGGACAACCTACGAGCAGTACTTC	CAISESKDRTTYEQYF
TRBV11-1	NA	NA	TRBJ2-1	TGTGCCAGCAGCCAAGGTAGTGAGCAGTTCTTC	CASSQGSEQFF
TRBV7-9	NA	NA	TRBJ2-1	TGTGCCAGCAGCTTAATAGGTCAGGATGAGCAGTTCTTC	CASSLIGQDEQFF
TRBV7-3	NA	TRBD2	TRBJ2-1	TGTGCCAGCAGCTGGACACCGGGACTAGCAATTGAGCAGTTCTTC	CASSWTPGLAIEQFF
TRBV10-3	few	NA	TRBJ1-5	TGTGCCATCAGGGGGGCGGGGGATCAGCCCCAGCATTTT	CAIRGAGDQPQHF
TRBV2	NA	NA	TRBJ1-1	TGTGCCACCGGCTTGAAAAGGAACACTGAAGCTTTCTTT	CATGLKRNTEAFF